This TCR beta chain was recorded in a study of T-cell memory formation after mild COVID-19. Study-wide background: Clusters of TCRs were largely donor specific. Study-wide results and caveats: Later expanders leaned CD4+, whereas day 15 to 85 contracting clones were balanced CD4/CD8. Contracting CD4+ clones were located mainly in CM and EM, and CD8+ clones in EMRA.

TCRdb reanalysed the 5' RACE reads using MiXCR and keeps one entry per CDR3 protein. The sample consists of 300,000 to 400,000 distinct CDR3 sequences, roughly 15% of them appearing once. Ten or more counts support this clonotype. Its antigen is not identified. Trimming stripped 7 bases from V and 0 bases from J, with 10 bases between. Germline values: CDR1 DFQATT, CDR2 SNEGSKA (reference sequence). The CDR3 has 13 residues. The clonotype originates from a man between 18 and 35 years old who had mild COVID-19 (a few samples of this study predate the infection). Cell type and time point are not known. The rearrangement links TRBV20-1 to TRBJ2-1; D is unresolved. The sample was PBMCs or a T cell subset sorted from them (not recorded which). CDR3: CSVPPLSYNEQFF. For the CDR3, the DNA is TGCAGTGTACCACCTCTCTCCTACAATGAGCAGTTCTTC.